This T cell receptor beta chain was sequenced during a study of vaccination effects on CD4 cells after COVID-19. Antigen-specific CD4+ T cells were first expanded with viral peptide pools by the ViraFEST assay and only then sequenced. Once cultured for 10 days, the cells underwent separation to obtain CD4+ T cells. Vaccination of participants consisted of two doses of either the BNT162b2 or mRNA-1273 vaccine. J gave up 0 bases and V 6 bases, and 4 bases lay outside the gene matches. The CDR3 loop spans 14 amino acids. Germline V gives CDR1 MNHEY, CDR2 SVGAGI. This clone was counted a few times. Its cognate antigen is unknown. Sequencing used immunoSEQ multiplex PCR; TCRdb keeps in-frame clones, though not all of them. The sample records 65,000 to 70,000 clones, 76% being singletons.

This clonotype was obtained from a human donor who received a COVID-19 vaccine. The rearrangement joins TRBV6-5 to TRBJ1-1; TRBD1 aligns across 7 bases. This material consisted of CD4+ T cells from PBMCs cultured with HCoV-OC43 spike peptides, taken after COVID-19 vaccination. This sample's subset: HCoV-OC43 spike overlapping peptide pool stimulation. The DNA for the CDR3 is TGTGCCAGCAGAAGGGACAGCCTGAACACTGAAGCTTTCTTT. Amino acid sequence: CASRRDSLNTEAFF.